Listed below are T cell receptor beta chains from one sample, sequenced in a study of T-cell memory formation after mild COVID-19. TCRdb reprocessed the 5' RACE reads via MiXCR and lists one record per CDR3 protein. Here the sample spans over 15,000 distinct CDR3 sequences, around 20% being singletons. The sequencing sample was made of PBMCs or a T cell subset sorted from them (not recorded which). The receptors here all came from a man aged 18 to 29 who had mild COVID-19 (a few samples of this study predate the infection). Cell type and time point are not known. The CDR3 runs from the conserved cysteine through the conserved F or W. Fields, in order: V gene, J gene, clone size, D gene, CDR3 protein, CDR3 DNA. A D gene is named only where the DNA matches it firmly. The size of a clone is reported for some rows only, either as once, few or many, or as a class for expanded clones.

>TRBV9|TRBJ2-1|many|TRBD2
CASTGTSGGREQFF
TGTGCCAGCACCGGGACTAGCGGGGGTAGGGAGCAGTTCTTC
>TRBV5-1|TRBJ1-1|NA|NA
CASSPLIGITEAFF
TGCGCCAGCAGCCCGTTGATAGGGATCACTGAAGCTTTCTTT
>TRBV13|TRBJ2-3|many|NA
CASSLRGDSTDTQYF
TGTGCCAGCAGCTTAAGGGGGGATAGCACAGATACGCAGTATTTT
>TRBV6-5|TRBJ2-5|many|NA
CASSPGGGVSRAETQYF
TGTGCCAGTTCCCCCGGCGGGGGCGTATCCCGGGCAGAGACCCAGTACTTC
>TRBV6-2/TRBV6-3|TRBJ2-1|medium-sized|TRBD1
CASSSGTGINEQFF
TGTGCCAGCAGTTCCGGGACAGGGATCAATGAGCAGTTCTTC
>TRBV5-1|TRBJ2-7|NA|NA
CASSLDTTSPYEQYF
TGCGCCAGCAGCTTGGACACGACCAGTCCATACGAGCAGTACTTC
>TRBV12-3/TRBV12-4|TRBJ1-2|NA|NA
CASSGTGPWEYNYYGYTF
TGTGCCAGCAGTGGGACGGGTCCCTGGGAGTACAACTACTATGGCTACACCTTC
>TRBV7-6|TRBJ2-3|medium-sized|NA
CASSYTSTDTQYF
TGTGCCAGCAGCTACACTAGCACAGATACGCAGTATTTT
>TRBV6-2/TRBV6-3|TRBJ2-3|many|TRBD2
CASTERGRADTQYF
TGTGCCAGCACTGAGCGGGGGAGGGCAGATACGCAGTATTTT
>TRBV4-3|TRBJ2-7|NA|TRBD1
CASSQDRPGGSYEQYF
TGCGCCAGCAGCCAAGATCGGCCAGGGGGATCCTACGAGCAGTACTTC
>TRBV10-3|TRBJ1-1|many|NA
CAISPGRNTEAFF
TGTGCCATCAGTCCCGGCAGGAACACTGAAGCTTTCTTT
>TRBV29-1|TRBJ2-1|once|NA
CSVRQYNEQFF
TGCAGCGTACGACAGTACAATGAGCAGTTCTTC
>TRBV4-1|TRBJ2-1|many|NA
CASSQEFIEQFF
TGCGCCAGCAGCCAAGAGTTCATTGAGCAGTTCTTC
>TRBV12-3/TRBV12-4|TRBJ1-2|many|NA
CASSFNSLRGYTF
TGTGCCAGCAGTTTTAACAGCTTGAGGGGCTACACCTTC
>TRBV4-3|TRBJ2-7|few|NA
CASSQERTSGYEQYF
TGCGCCAGCAGCCAAGAACGGACTTCTGGCTACGAGCAGTACTTC
>TRBV11-2|TRBJ1-1|many|NA
CASILTIGDTEAFF
TGTGCCAGCATCCTGACAATTGGAGACACTGAAGCTTTCTTT